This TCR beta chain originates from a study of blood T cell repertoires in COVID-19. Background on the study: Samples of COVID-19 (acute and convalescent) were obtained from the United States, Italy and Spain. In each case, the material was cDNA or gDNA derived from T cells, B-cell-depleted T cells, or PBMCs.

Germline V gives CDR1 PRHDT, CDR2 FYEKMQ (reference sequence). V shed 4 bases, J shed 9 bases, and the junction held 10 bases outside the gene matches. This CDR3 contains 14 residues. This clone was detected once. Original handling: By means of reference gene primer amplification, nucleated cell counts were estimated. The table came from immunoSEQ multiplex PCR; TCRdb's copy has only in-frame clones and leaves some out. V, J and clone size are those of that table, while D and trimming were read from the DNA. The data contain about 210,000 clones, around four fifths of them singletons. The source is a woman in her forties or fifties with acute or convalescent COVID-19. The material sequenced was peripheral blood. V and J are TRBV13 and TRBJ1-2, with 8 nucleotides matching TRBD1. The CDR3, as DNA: TGTGCCAGCAGCTCTAGGACAGGGACCTTGAGCTACACCTTC. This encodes CASSSRTGTLSYTF.